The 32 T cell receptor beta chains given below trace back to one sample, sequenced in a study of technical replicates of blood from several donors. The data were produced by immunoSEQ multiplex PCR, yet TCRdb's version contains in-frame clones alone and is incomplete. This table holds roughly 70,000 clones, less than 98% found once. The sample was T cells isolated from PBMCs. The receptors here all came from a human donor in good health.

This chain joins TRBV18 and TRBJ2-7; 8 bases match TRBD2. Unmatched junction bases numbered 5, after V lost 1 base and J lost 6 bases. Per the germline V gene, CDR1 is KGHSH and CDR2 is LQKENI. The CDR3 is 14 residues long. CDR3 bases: TGTGCCAGCTCACCACAAACGGGAGGGGGCGAGCAGTACTTC. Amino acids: CASSPQTGGGEQYF.

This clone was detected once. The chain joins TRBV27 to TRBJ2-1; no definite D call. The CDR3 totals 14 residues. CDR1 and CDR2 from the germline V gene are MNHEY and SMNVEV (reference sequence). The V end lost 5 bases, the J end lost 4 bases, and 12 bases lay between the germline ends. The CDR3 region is CASSIQDSYNEQFF. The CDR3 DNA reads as TGTGCCAGCAGTATTCAGGATTCTTACAATGAGCAGTTCTTC.

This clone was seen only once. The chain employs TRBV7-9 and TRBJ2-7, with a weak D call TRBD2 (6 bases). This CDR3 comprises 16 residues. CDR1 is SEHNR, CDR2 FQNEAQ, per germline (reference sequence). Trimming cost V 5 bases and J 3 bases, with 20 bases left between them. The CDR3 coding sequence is TGTGCCAGCAGCGGGGGGACCTACTCACGCGGCTACGAGCAGTACTTC. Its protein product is CASSGGTYSRGYEQYF.

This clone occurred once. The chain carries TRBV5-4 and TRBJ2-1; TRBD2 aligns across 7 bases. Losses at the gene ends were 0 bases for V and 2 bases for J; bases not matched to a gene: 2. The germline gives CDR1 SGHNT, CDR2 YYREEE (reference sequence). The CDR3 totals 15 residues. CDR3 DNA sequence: TGTGCCAGCAGCTTGGACGCGGGGGCCTACAATGAGCAGTTCTTC. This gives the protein CASSLDAGAYNEQFF.

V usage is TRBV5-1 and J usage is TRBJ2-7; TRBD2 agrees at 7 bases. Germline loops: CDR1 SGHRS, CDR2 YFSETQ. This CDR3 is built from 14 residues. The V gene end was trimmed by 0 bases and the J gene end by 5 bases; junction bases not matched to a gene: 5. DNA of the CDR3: TGCGCCAGCAGCTTGGTTTCTAGCGGAAACGAGCAGTACTTC. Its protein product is CASSLVSSGNEQYF.

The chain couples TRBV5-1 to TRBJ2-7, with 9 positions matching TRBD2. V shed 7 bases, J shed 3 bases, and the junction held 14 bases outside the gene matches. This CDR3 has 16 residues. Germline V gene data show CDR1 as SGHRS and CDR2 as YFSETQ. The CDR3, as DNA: TGCGCCAGCGCCCTGGGCTCTAGCGGGGCGGGCTACGAGCAGTACTTC. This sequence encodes CASALGSSGAGYEQYF.

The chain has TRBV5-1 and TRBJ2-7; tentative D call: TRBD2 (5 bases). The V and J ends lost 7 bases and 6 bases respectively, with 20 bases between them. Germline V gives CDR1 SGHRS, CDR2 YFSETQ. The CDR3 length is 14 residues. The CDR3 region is CASQILATSGEQYF. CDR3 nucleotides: TGCGCCAGCCAAATCTTAGCGACCAGCGGCGAGCAGTACTTC.

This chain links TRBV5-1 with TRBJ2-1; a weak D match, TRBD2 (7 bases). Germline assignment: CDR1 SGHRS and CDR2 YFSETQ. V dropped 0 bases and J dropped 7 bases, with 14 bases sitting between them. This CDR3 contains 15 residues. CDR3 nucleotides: TGCGCCAGCAGCTTGGGGGGGCGGGAGCTAAATGAGCAGTTCTTC. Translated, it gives CASSLGGRELNEQFF.

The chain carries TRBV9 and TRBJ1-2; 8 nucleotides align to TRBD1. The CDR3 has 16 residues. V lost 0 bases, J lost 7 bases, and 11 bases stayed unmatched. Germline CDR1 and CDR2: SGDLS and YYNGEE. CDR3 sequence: CASSVATGQGAAGYTF. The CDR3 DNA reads TGTGCCAGCAGCGTAGCTACGGGGCAGGGGGCAGCTGGCTACACCTTC.

CDR3 in amino acids: CASSPRQPYYEQYF. The CDR3 region has the DNA TGTGCCAGCAGTCCGCGACAGCCTTACTACGAGCAGTACTTC. V usage is TRBV28 and J usage is TRBJ2-7, with D maybe TRBD1 (5 bases). This CDR3 is built from 14 residues. V was clipped by 5 bases and J by 3 bases, with 14 bases between them. The germline gives CDR1 MDHEN, CDR2 SYDVKM.

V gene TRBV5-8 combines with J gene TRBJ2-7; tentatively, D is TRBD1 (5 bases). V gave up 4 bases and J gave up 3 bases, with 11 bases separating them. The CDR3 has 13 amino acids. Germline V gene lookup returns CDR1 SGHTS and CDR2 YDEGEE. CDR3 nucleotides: TGTGCCAGCAGCCAAGGGGAAATCTACGAGCAGTACTTC. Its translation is CASSQGEIYEQYF. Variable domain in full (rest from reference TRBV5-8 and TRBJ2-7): EAGVTQSPTHLIKTRGQQATLRCSPISGHTSVYWYQQALGLGLQFLLWYDEGEERNRGNFPPRFSGRQFPNYSSELNVNALELEDSALYLCASSQGEIYEQYFGPGTRLTVT.

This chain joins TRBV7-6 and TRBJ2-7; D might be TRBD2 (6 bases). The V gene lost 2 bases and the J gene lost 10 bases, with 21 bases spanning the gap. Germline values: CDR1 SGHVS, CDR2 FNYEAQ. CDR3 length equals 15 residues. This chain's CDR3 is CASSLSWTRDQEQYF. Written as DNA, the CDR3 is TGTGCCAGCAGCTTATCGTGGACGCGGGATCAAGAACAGTACTTC.

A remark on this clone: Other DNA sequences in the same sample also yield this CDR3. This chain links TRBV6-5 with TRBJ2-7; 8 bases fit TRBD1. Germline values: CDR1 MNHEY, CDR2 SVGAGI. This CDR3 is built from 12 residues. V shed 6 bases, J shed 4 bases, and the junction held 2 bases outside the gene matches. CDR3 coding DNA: TGTGCCAGCAGAGACAGGGGTTACGAGCAGTACTTC. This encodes CASRDRGYEQYF.

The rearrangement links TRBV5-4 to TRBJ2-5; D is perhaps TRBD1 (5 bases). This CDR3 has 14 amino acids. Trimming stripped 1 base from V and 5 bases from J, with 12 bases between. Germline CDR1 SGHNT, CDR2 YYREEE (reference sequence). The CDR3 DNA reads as TGTGCCAGCAGCTTGAACAGGTATATGGAGACCCAGTACTTC. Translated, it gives CASSLNRYMETQYF.

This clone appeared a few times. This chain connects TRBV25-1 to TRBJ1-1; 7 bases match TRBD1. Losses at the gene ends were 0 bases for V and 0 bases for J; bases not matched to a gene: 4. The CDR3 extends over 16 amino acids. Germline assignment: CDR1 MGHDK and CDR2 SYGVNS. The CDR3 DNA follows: TGTGCCAGCAGTGAATATCCGGGACAGTTGAACACTGAAGCTTTCTTT. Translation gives CASSEYPGQLNTEAFF.

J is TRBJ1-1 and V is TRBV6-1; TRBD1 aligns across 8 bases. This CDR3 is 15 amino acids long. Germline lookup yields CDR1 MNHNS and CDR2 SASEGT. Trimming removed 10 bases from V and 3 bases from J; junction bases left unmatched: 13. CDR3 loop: CATSWDRPVYTEAFF. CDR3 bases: TGTGCCACCTCCTGGGACAGGCCAGTCTACACTGAAGCTTTCTTT.

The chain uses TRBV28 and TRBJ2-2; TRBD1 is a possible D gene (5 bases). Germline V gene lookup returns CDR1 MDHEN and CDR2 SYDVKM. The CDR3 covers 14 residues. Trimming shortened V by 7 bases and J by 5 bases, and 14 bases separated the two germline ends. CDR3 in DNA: TGTGCCAGCACCCCCGCCCCAGGGACCGGGGAGCTGTTTTTT. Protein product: CASTPAPGTGELFF.

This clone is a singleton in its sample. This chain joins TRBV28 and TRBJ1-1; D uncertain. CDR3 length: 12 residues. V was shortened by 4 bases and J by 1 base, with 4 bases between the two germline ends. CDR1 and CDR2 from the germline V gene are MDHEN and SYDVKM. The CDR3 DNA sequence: TGTGCCAGCAGTTCAGGGAACACTGAAGCTTTCTTT. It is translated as CASSSGNTEAFF.

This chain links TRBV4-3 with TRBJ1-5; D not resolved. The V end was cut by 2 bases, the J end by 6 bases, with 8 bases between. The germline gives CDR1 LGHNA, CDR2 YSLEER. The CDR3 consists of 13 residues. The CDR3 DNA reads TGCGCCAGCAGCCAAAGAGGTAGTCAGCCCCAGCATTTT. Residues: CASSQRGSQPQHF.

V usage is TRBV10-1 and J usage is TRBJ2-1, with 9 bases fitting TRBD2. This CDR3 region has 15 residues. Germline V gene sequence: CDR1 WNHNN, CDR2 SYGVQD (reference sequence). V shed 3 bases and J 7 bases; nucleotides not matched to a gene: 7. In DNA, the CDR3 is TGCGCCAGCAGTGAAGGGGCGGGAGGGCGGAATGAGCAGTTCTTC. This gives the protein CASSEGAGGRNEQFF.

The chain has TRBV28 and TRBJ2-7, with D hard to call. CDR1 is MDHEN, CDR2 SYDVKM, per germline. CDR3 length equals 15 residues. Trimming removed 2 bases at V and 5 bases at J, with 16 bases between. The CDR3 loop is CASSLPRVVSHEQYF. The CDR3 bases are TGTGCCAGCAGTTTACCCCGGGTCGTGAGCCACGAGCAGTACTTC.

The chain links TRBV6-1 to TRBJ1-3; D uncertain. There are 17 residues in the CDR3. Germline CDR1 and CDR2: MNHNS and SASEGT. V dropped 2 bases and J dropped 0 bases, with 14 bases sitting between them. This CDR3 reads CASSEWSHFSSGNTIYF. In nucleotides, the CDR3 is TGTGCCAGCAGTGAATGGAGTCACTTCAGCTCTGGAAACACCATATATTTT.

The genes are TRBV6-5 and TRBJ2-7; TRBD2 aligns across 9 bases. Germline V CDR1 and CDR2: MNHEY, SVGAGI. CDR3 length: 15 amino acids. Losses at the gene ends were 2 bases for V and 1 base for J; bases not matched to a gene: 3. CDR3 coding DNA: TGTGCCAGCAGTTACCGTCTAGCGGGGTCCTACGAGCAGTACTTC. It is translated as CASSYRLAGSYEQYF.

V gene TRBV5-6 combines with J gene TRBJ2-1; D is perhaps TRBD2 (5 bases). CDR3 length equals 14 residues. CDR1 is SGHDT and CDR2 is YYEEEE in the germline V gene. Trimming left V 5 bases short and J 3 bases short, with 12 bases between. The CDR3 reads CASSFGLLYNEQFF. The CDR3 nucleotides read TGTGCCAGCAGTTTCGGACTTCTCTACAATGAGCAGTTCTTC.

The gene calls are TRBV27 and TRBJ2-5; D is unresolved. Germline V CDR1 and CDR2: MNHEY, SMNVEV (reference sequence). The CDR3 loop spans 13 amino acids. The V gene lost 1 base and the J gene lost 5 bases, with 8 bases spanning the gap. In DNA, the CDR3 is TGTGCCAGCAGTTTATTTCTCGAGGAGACCCAGTACTTC. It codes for CASSLFLEETQYF.

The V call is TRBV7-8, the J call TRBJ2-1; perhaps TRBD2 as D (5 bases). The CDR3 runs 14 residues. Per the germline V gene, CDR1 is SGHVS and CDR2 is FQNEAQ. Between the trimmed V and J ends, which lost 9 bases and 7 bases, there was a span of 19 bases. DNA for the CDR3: TGTGCCAGTCGTCTCGCGGGCACAGCTAATGAGCAGTTCTTC. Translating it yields CASRLAGTANEQFF.

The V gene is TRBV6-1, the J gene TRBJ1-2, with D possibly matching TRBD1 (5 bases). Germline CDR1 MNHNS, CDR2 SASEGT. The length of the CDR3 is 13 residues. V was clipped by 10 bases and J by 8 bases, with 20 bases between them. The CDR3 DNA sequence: TGTGCCACCCTTGGGCAGACAGTTATAGGCTACACCTTC. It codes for CATLGQTVIGYTF.

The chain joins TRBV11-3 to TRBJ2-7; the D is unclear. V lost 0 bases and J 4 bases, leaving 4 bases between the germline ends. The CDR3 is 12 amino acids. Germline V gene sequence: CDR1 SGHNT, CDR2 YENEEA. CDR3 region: CASSLDPYEQYF. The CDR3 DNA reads TGTGCCAGCAGCTTAGATCCGTACGAGCAGTACTTC.

The CDR3 region is CASSFLPYEQYF. CDR3 nucleotides: TGTGCCAGCAGCTTTCTCCCTTACGAGCAGTACTTC. The genes are TRBV11-3 and TRBJ2-7; D is undetermined. Trimming removed 3 bases from V and 4 bases from J, with 7 bases in between. The CDR3 has 12 residues. From germline, CDR1 is SGHNT and CDR2 YENEEA.

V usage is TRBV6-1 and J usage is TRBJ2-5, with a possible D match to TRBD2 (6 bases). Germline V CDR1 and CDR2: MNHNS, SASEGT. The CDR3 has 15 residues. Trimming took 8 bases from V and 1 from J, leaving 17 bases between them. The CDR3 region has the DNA TGTGCCAGCGCTGAGGATGGGGGGACCCAAGAGACCCAGTACTTC. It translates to CASAEDGGTQETQYF.

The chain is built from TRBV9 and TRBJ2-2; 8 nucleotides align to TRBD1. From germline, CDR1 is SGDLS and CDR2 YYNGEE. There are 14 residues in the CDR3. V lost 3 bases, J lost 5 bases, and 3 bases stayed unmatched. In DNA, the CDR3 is TGTGCCAGCAGCGCAGGGGGCTTGACCGGGGAGCTGTTTTTT. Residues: CASSAGGLTGELFF.

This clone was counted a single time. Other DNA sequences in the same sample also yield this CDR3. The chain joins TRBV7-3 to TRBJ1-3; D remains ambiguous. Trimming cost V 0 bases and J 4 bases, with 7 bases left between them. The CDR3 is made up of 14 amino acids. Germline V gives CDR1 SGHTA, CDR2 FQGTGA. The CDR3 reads CASSLTGGGNTIYF. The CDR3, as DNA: TGTGCCAGCAGCTTAACGGGAGGGGGAAACACCATATATTTT. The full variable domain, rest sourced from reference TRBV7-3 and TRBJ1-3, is GAGVSQTPSNKVTEKGKYVELRCDPISGHTALYWYRQSLGQGPEFLIYFQGTGAADDSGLPNDRFFAVRPEGSVSTLKIQRTERGDSAVYLCASSLTGGGNTIYFGEGSWLTVV.